This is a list of T cell receptor beta chains from one sample in a study of identical twins. Via MiXCR, TCRdb re-called the 5' RACE reads, giving one row per CDR3 protein. Of 350,000 to 450,000 distinct CDR3 sequences listed, 18% are singletons. The material sequenced was naive T cells sorted from blood. These receptors were taken from a man between 50 and 59 years old in good health. The CDR3 runs from the conserved cysteine through the conserved F or W. Each record gives: D gene, CDR3 length, V gene, clone size, J gene, CDR3 DNA, CDR3 protein. The D gene is left open where the match is weak. Size values are once, few and many counts, or a class for expanded clones, and some rows have none.

d_call: .; cdr3_length: 14; v_call: TRBV7-9; clone_size: few; j_call: TRBJ2-7; cdr3_nt: TGTGCCAGCAGCCGTCCCGGACCCAACTACGAGCAGTACTTC; cdr3_aa: CASSRPGPNYEQYF
d_call: TRBD2; cdr3_length: 15; v_call: TRBV27; clone_size: .; j_call: TRBJ2-7; cdr3_nt: TGTGCCAGCAGTTTATATCCTAGCGGACCCTACGAGCAGTACTTC; cdr3_aa: CASSLYPSGPYEQYF
d_call: .; cdr3_length: 13; v_call: TRBV30; clone_size: .; j_call: TRBJ1-1; cdr3_nt: TGTGCCTGGAGTGTAGGCAGTCGCACTGAAGCTTTCTTT; cdr3_aa: CAWSVGSRTEAFF
d_call: .; cdr3_length: 15; v_call: TRBV4-1; clone_size: many; j_call: TRBJ1-6; cdr3_nt: TGCGCCAGCAGCCACCGGGGGTCCCTTAATTCACCCCTCCACTTT; cdr3_aa: CASSHRGSLNSPLHF
d_call: .; cdr3_length: 15; v_call: TRBV5-1; clone_size: many; j_call: TRBJ2-2; cdr3_nt: TGCGCCAGCAGCTTGTCCGGGAAAAACACCGGGGAGCTGTTTTTT; cdr3_aa: CASSLSGKNTGELFF
d_call: .; cdr3_length: 13; v_call: TRBV9; clone_size: .; j_call: TRBJ1-1; cdr3_nt: TGTGCCAGCAGCGTGGACAGTGACACTGAAGCTTTCTTT; cdr3_aa: CASSVDSDTEAFF
d_call: TRBD1; cdr3_length: 16; v_call: TRBV4-3; clone_size: many; j_call: TRBJ1-1; cdr3_nt: TGCGCCAGCAGCCAGGGGTGGGGACAGGCGAACACTGAAGCTTTCTTT; cdr3_aa: CASSQGWGQANTEAFF
d_call: .; cdr3_length: 15; v_call: TRBV5-6; clone_size: .; j_call: TRBJ1-6; cdr3_nt: TGTGCCAGCTTATTTGGGGACATACCTAATTCACCCCTCCACTTT; cdr3_aa: CASLFGDIPNSPLHF
d_call: TRBD1; cdr3_length: 14; v_call: TRBV7-8; clone_size: .; j_call: TRBJ2-3; cdr3_nt: TGTGCCAGCACCCCGACAGGGATTCCAGATACGCAGTATTTT; cdr3_aa: CASTPTGIPDTQYF
d_call: .; cdr3_length: 15; v_call: TRBV6-2/TRBV6-3; clone_size: many; j_call: TRBJ1-1; cdr3_nt: TGTGCCAGCAGTTACCCCCGCGACCACGGCACTGAAGCTTTCTTT; cdr3_aa: CASSYPRDHGTEAFF
d_call: .; cdr3_length: 16; v_call: TRBV27; clone_size: few; j_call: TRBJ2-5; cdr3_nt: TGTGCCAGCAGTTTATCTTGGGTGGAGGATCAAGAGACCCAGTACTTC; cdr3_aa: CASSLSWVEDQETQYF
d_call: .; cdr3_length: 17; v_call: TRBV6-2/TRBV6-3; clone_size: .; j_call: TRBJ2-3; cdr3_nt: TGTGCCAGCAGACCGATTCTTGGTGACTTAAACACAGATACGCAGTATTTT; cdr3_aa: CASRPILGDLNTDTQYF
d_call: .; cdr3_length: 18; v_call: TRBV11-2; clone_size: few; j_call: TRBJ2-3; cdr3_nt: TGTGCCAGCAGCTTAGGATTGTTGTCCGGCTTTGGGGCAGATACGCAGTATTTT; cdr3_aa: CASSLGLLSGFGADTQYF
d_call: TRBD2; cdr3_length: 15; v_call: TRBV20-1; clone_size: few; j_call: TRBJ2-7; cdr3_nt: TGCAGTGCTAGGGGACTAGCGGGGGCTTCCTACGAGCAGTACTTC; cdr3_aa: CSARGLAGASYEQYF
d_call: TRBD2; cdr3_length: 20; v_call: TRBV15; clone_size: .; j_call: TRBJ2-3; cdr3_nt: TGTGCCACCAGCAGAGATAGACTAGCGGGAGGAGTGAAAGGCACAGATACGCAGTATTTT; cdr3_aa: CATSRDRLAGGVKGTDTQYF
d_call: .; cdr3_length: 15; v_call: TRBV30; clone_size: many; j_call: TRBJ2-1; cdr3_nt: TGTGCCTGGAGCCGGGCGGGGGCCCCCCCAATGAAGCAGTTCTTC; cdr3_aa: CAWSRAGAPPMKQFF